The clone carrying this T cell receptor beta chain was seen more than once but under ten times. Its antigen is unknown. The CDR3 loop spans 15 amino acids. The V end was cut by 0 bases, the J end by 3 bases, with 12 bases between. CDR1 is MNHEY, CDR2 SVGAGI, per germline. Exclusion of patients followed from uncontrolled infection, other autoimmune disease, pregnancy or lactation. This specimen comes from a study of T cells in Graves' hyperthyroidism and ophthalmopathy. Researchers took RNA transcripts and amplified the TCR beta CDR3 regions from them. The primer set for the first-round RT-PCR of the TCR CDR3 was HTBI. TCRdb reanalysed the multiplex PCR reads using MiXCR and keeps one entry per CDR3 protein. There are roughly 280,000 distinct CDR3 sequences in the sample; around 20% occur only once, and around 65% lies in the top ten. Study results and caveats: Blood also contained most expanded thyroid clonotypes above 0.001.

The rearrangement uses TRBV6-5 and TRBJ2-7, with D perhaps TRBD2 (5 bases). The TCR comes from a man under 40 with Graves' ophthalmopathy. Sequencing input: blood. The CDR3 DNA reads as TGTGCCAGCAGTTACTCGGCCTCTAGCCTCTACGAGCAGTACTTC. Translated: CASSYSASSLYEQYF.